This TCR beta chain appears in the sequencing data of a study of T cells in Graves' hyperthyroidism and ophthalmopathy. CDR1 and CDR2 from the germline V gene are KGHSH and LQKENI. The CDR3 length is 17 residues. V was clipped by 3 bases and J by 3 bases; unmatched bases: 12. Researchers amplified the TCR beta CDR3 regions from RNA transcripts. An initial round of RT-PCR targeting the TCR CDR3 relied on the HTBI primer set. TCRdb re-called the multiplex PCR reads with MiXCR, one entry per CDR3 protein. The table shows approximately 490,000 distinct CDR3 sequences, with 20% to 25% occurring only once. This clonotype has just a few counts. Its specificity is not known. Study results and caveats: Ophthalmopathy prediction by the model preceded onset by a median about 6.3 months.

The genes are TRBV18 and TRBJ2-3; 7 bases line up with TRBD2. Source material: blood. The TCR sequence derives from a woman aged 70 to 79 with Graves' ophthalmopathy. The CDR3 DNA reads TGTGCCAGCTCACCTGAACAACTAGCGTCTGAAACAGATACGCAGTATTTT. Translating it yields CASSPEQLASETDTQYF.